Following are 9 T cell receptor beta chains from one sample sequenced in a study of control samples from healthy donors and cancer patients. The data were produced by immunoSEQ multiplex PCR, yet TCRdb's version contains in-frame clones alone and is incomplete. The data contain about 150,000 clones, 85% to 95% of them singletons. Material: blood. The source of these receptors is a man aged 40-55 years in good health.

This clone was detected only a few times. The V call is TRBV27, the J call TRBJ1-4, with TRBD1 matching 8 bases. The CDR3 loop spans 15 amino acids. Trimming removed 6 bases from V and 6 bases from J; junction bases left unmatched: 9. CDR1 and CDR2 from the germline V gene are MNHEY and SMNVEV (reference sequence). The CDR3 sequence: CASRPRQGRYEKLFF. CDR3 sequence (DNA): TGTGCCAGCAGGCCAAGACAGGGGAGATATGAAAAACTGTTTTTT.

The rearrangement links TRBV2 to TRBJ2-3; 10 bases fit TRBD2. Germline CDR1 reads SNHLY; CDR2 reads FYNNEI. V lost 7 bases, J lost 1 base, and 5 bases stayed unmatched. The CDR3 is 15 residues long. The CDR3: CASTPTSGGTDTQYF. The CDR3 DNA follows: TGTGCCAGCACACCAACTAGCGGGGGCACAGATACGCAGTATTTT.

The genes are TRBV29-1 and TRBJ1-4; perhaps TRBD1 as D (6 bases). Germline lookup yields CDR1 SQVTM and CDR2 ANQGSEA. The CDR3 contains 13 residues. Trimming left V 6 bases short and J 0 bases short, with 8 bases between. For the CDR3, the DNA is TGCAGCGTGGGGGGGCCAACTAATGAAAAACTGTTTTTT. Translation: CSVGGPTNEKLFF.

The chain joins TRBV5-8 to TRBJ2-5; 15 bases fit TRBD2. The germline CDR1 and CDR2 sequences are SGHTS and YDEGEE. With V trimmed by 4 bases and J by 3 bases, 10 bases remained unmatched. The length of the CDR3 is 18 residues. The CDR3 coding sequence is TGTGCCAGCAGCAACCTGGGACTAGCGGGGGGCCGGGAAGAGACCCAGTACTTC. It translates to CASSNLGLAGGREETQYF. Based on the CDR3 plus reference TRBV5-8 and TRBJ2-5, the full variable domain is EAGVTQSPTHLIKTRGQQATLRCSPISGHTSVYWYQQALGLGLQFLLWYDEGEERNRGNFPPRFSGRQFPNYSSELNVNALELEDSALYLCASSNLGLAGGREETQYFGPGTRLLVL.

CDR3 region: CASSVDGSYEQYF. CDR3 DNA sequence: TGTGCCAGCAGCGTAGACGGGTCCTACGAGCAGTACTTC. The chain has TRBV9 and TRBJ2-7; D gene unclear. The CDR3 consists of 13 residues. Germline values: CDR1 SGDLS, CDR2 YYNGEE. V lost 0 bases and J lost 1, with 5 bases in between. Supplemented by reference TRBV9 and TRBJ2-7, the full variable domain reads DSGVTQTPKHLITATGQRVTLRCSPRSGDLSVYWYQQSLDQGLQFLIQYYNGEERAKGNILERFSAQQFPDLHSELNLSSLELGDSALYFCASSVDGSYEQYFGPGTRLTVT.

The CDR3 here is CASSTTVYYEQYF. As DNA, the CDR3 is TGTGCCTCCTCCACGACAGTATACTACGAGCAGTACTTC. The chain uses TRBV7-8 and TRBJ2-7; D may be TRBD1 (5 bases). CDR3 length: 13 residues. CDR1 is SGHVS and CDR2 is FQNEAQ in the germline V gene. Trimming pared 11 bases from V and 3 bases from J, leaving 17 bases between.

This chain links TRBV6-5 with TRBJ1-6; 9 positions agree with TRBD1. CDR1 is MNHEY, CDR2 SVGAGI, per germline. This CDR3 is built from 15 residues. Germline trimming cut 4 bases from V and 8 bases from J; bases unmatched to any gene: 6. The CDR3 reads CASSSRQGGDSPLHF. DNA of the CDR3: TGTGCCAGCAGTTCCCGACAGGGGGGGGATTCACCCCTCCACTTT.

This chain connects TRBV5-4 to TRBJ1-2; 8 bases align to TRBD1. With 4 bases clipped from V and 5 bases from J, the junction kept 7 bases outside the gene matches. The germline V gene encodes CDR1 SGHNT and CDR2 YYREEE (reference sequence). The CDR3 extends over 14 amino acids. The CDR3 DNA reads TGTGCCAGCAGCGTTACAGGGGGAGGATATGGCTACACCTTC. Encoded protein: CASSVTGGGYGYTF.

This clone was seen a single time. This chain links TRBV3-1 (or the pseudogene TRBV3-2) with TRBJ1-4; 7 bases align to TRBD1. The germline CDR1 and CDR2 sequences are LGHDT and YNNKEL (reference sequence). The CDR3 has 15 amino acids. V trimming: 0 bases; J trimming: 11 bases; junction bases outside the gene matches: 9. DNA of the CDR3: TGTGCCAGCAGCCAAGAAGTGGGGGCCAGGGGGAAACTGTTTTTT. Translated, it gives CASSQEVGARGKLFF.